Below are 27 T cell receptor beta chains sequenced from a single sample in a study of T cell clonotyping in hematopoietic cell transplantation. Data came from immunoSEQ multiplex PCR; TCRdb stores just in-frame clones and leaves some out. The sample shows some 76,000 clones, around 96% of them seen only once. As to time point: recipient sample about 28 days before transplant, after cytoreduction. Sequenced here: peripheral blood mononuclear cells, sampled before stem cell transplant. These receptors were taken from a woman aged 50 to 60 with acute myeloid leukemia. Some clones in this sample may be carry-over from other donors' samples.

The sample holds one count of this clone. V usage is TRBV30 and J usage is TRBJ2-7, with D tentatively TRBD2 (6 bases). The germline V gene has CDR1 GTSNPN and CDR2 SVGIG (reference sequence). Trimming pared 5 bases from V and 6 bases from J, leaving 14 bases between. The CDR3 covers 12 residues. In DNA form, the CDR3 reads TGTGCCTGGTCGTTCGGGGGAAGCGAGCAGTACTTC. It specifies CAWSFGGSEQYF.

The V call is TRBV21-1, the J call TRBJ1-5. TRBV21-1 is termed a pseudogene. The CDR3 loop spans 14 amino acids. In DNA form, the CDR3 reads TGTGCCAGTCGCCAGCGGGTTCTTTATCAGCCCCAGCATTTT. Its translation: CASRQRVLYQPQHF.

This clone was found once. This chain connects TRBV10-3 to TRBJ1-1; D unclear. The CDR3 runs to 13 residues. Between the trimmed V and J ends, which lost 0 bases and 1 base, there was a span of 3 bases. CDR1 is ENHRY and CDR2 is SYGVKD in the germline V gene. The CDR3 DNA sequence: TGTGCCATCAGTGAGTCGACGAACACTGAAGCTTTCTTT. Translating it yields CAISESTNTEAFF.

This clone was recorded only once. The genes are TRBV30 and TRBJ1-2; the D is unclear. This CDR3 spans 11 amino acids. Germline CDR1 is GTSNPN and CDR2 is SVGIG (reference sequence). V lost 1 base, J lost 5 bases, and 5 bases lay in between. CDR3 loop: CAWSARYGYTF. In DNA form, the CDR3 reads TGTGCCTGGAGTGCCAGATATGGCTACACCTTC.

V and J are TRBV5-4 and TRBJ2-7; D is possibly TRBD1 (5 bases). This CDR3 has 15 residues. CDR1 is SGHNT and CDR2 is YYREEE in the germline V gene (reference sequence). The ends were cut back, 4 bases at V and 0 bases at J, with 14 bases in the middle. The CDR3 loop is CASSPPTGPSYEQYF. The CDR3 coding sequence is TGTGCCAGCAGCCCACCTACAGGACCCTCCTACGAGCAGTACTTC.

This sequence joins TRBV5-1 and TRBJ2-5; D gene uncertain. CDR1 SGHRS and CDR2 YFSETQ come from the germline V gene. V lost 3 bases and J 7 bases, leaving 10 bases between the germline ends. The CDR3 spans 12 residues. The chain's CDR3 is CASSWAGVTQYF. The DNA for the CDR3 is TGCGCCAGCAGCTGGGCCGGAGTGACCCAGTACTTC.

The J gene is TRBJ1-5, the V gene TRBV29-1; tentatively, D is TRBD1 (5 bases). V shed 5 bases and J shed 2 bases, with 10 bases lying between them. The CDR3 extends over 13 amino acids. Germline V gene sequence: CDR1 SQVTM, CDR2 ANQGSEA. The CDR3 spells CSVLPGGNQPQHF. CDR3 coding DNA: TGCAGCGTTCTTCCGGGGGGCAATCAGCCCCAGCATTTT.

The CDR3 DNA sequence: TGCAGCGTGCACGGCCTAGCGGAGCCCTACGAGCAGTACTTC. Translation gives CSVHGLAEPYEQYF. This chain joins TRBV29-1 and TRBJ2-7, with 7 bases aligning to TRBD2. The length of the CDR3 is 14 residues. Germline CDR1 reads SQVTM; CDR2 reads ANQGSEA. Trimming cost V 6 bases and J 2 bases; bases outside gene matches: 10.

J is TRBJ1-4 and V is TRBV28, with D possibly TRBD1 on 5 matching bases. The CDR3 length is 14 residues. Trimming removed 3 bases from V and 8 bases from J, with 13 bases in between. Germline values: CDR1 MDHEN, CDR2 SYDVKM. The CDR3 nucleotides are TGTGCCAGCAGTTTGGAGGGGAGGGAAGAAAAACTGTTTTTT. Encoded protein: CASSLEGREEKLFF. The whole variable domain, filled in from reference TRBV28 and TRBJ1-4, reads DVKVTQSSRYLVKRTGEKVFLECVQDMDHENMFWYRQDPGLGLRLIYFSYDVKMKEKGDIPEGYSVSREKKERFSLILESASTNQTSMYLCASSLEGREEKLFFGSGTQLSVL.

The rearrangement links TRBV20-1 to TRBJ1-2; 7 nucleotides match TRBD1. This CDR3 is built from 11 residues. The V segment lost 6 bases and the J segment 8 bases; nucleotides outside the gene matches: 6. Germline assignment: CDR1 DFQATT and CDR2 SNEGSKA (reference sequence). The CDR3 protein is CSARTGQGYTF. The CDR3, as DNA: TGCAGTGCCCGGACAGGTCAGGGCTACACCTTC.

The table lists this clone with a few counts. This chain connects TRBV4-1 to TRBJ2-2; TRBD2 matches at 7 bases. V was clipped by 4 bases and J by 6 bases; unmatched bases: 11. This CDR3 spans 16 amino acids. Germline CDR1 MGHRA, CDR2 YSYEKL. The CDR3 region has the DNA TGCGCCAGCAGCCGAGCGGGGCCCGGAGCCCCCGGGGAGCTGTTTTTT. Translating gives CASSRAGPGAPGELFF.

The chain links TRBV10-3 to TRBJ2-7, with a tentative D call TRBD2 (6 bases). This CDR3 contains 14 residues. CDR1 is ENHRY and CDR2 is SYGVKD in the germline V gene. Trimming removed 4 bases from V and 1 base from J, with 11 bases in between. The chain's CDR3 is CAISAGTPSYEQYF. For the CDR3, the DNA is TGTGCCATCAGTGCCGGGACTCCATCCTACGAGCAGTACTTC.

The chain couples TRBV2 to TRBJ1-2; tentatively, D is TRBD1 (5 bases). The CDR3 loop spans 13 amino acids. Germline V CDR1 and CDR2: SNHLY, FYNNEI. Trimming took off 1 base at V and 8 bases at J, with 11 bases between the two ends. The CDR3 DNA follows: TGTGCCAGCAGTGAAGGGCAGGGTCGAGGCTACACCTTC. It translates to CASSEGQGRGYTF.

This chain links TRBV6-5 with TRBJ1-4; D is uncertain. V lost 5 bases and J 8 bases, leaving 15 bases between the germline ends. This CDR3 is built from 14 residues. CDR1 MNHEY and CDR2 SVGAGI come from the germline V gene. The CDR3 reads CASSLQSLGEKLFF. The CDR3, as DNA: TGTGCCAGCAGTCTACAGAGTCTGGGAGAAAAACTGTTTTTT.

The V and J genes are TRBV2 and TRBJ1-5; no clear D gene. The V gene lost 4 bases and the J gene lost 2 bases, with 9 bases spanning the gap. This CDR3 has 14 amino acids. CDR1 and CDR2 (germline): SNHLY, FYNNEI. This chain's CDR3 is CASSGGSRNQPQHF. The CDR3 DNA is TGTGCCAGCAGTGGTGGGTCTCGCAATCAGCCCCAGCATTTT.

This chain uses TRBV2 with TRBJ2-3; 11 nucleotides agree with TRBD2. V gave up 3 bases and J gave up 4 bases; unmatched junction bases: 3. Germline V gene lookup returns CDR1 SNHLY and CDR2 FYNNEI. The CDR3 extends over 15 amino acids. For the CDR3, the DNA is TGTGCCAGCAGTGATCCGGGACTAGCGGCAGATACGCAGTATTTT. This translates into CASSDPGLAADTQYF.

The chain is built from TRBV7-8 and TRBJ1-4; the match to TRBD1 covers 9 bases. CDR1 and CDR2 (germline): SGHVS, FQNEAQ. There are 16 residues in the CDR3. V shed 5 bases and J 4 bases; nucleotides not matched to a gene: 8. This CDR3 is CASSKLTGQGNEKLFF. Here the CDR3 DNA reads TGTGCCAGCAGCAAACTGACGGGACAGGGTAATGAAAAACTGTTTTTT.

The gene calls are TRBV5-1 and TRBJ2-2, with D unclear. CDR3 length: 15 amino acids. Germline values: CDR1 SGHRS, CDR2 YFSETQ. V was clipped by 1 base and J by 3 bases, with 10 bases between them. The CDR3 DNA reads TGCGCCAGCAGCTTGTTCGGCCATTACACCGGGGAGCTGTTTTTT. Its translation: CASSLFGHYTGELFF.

This CDR3 is CAWSVHTGVDGYTF. The CDR3 DNA is TGTGCCTGGAGTGTTCATACGGGAGTCGATGGCTACACCTTC. The V call is TRBV30, the J call TRBJ1-2; D is unresolved. The V and J ends lost 0 bases and 6 bases respectively, with 14 bases between them. This CDR3 is built from 14 residues. Germline loops: CDR1 GTSNPN, CDR2 SVGIG (reference sequence).

The CDR3 loop reads CASRRDTAYEQYF. In DNA, the CDR3 is TGTGCCAGCAGACGGGACACAGCCTACGAGCAGTACTTC. The chain couples TRBV11-2 to TRBJ2-7, with D maybe TRBD1 (6 bases). The germline V and J ends were trimmed by 6 bases and 2 bases, with 11 bases remaining between them. Germline CDR1 SGHAT, CDR2 FQNNGV. The CDR3 runs to 13 residues. The full variable domain, completed using reference TRBV11-2 and TRBJ2-7, is EAGVAQSPRYKIIEKRQSVAFWCNPISGHATLYWYQQILGQGPKLLIQFQNNGVVDDSQLPKDRFSAERLKGVDSTLKIQPAKLEDSAVYLCASRRDTAYEQYFGPGTRLTVT.

The chain recombines TRBV28 with TRBJ2-1, with TRBD1 matching 7 bases. Trimming removed 6 bases from V and 0 bases from J; junction bases left unmatched: 8. CDR3 length: 16 amino acids. Germline V lookup: CDR1 MDHEN, CDR2 SYDVKM. The CDR3 reads CASSHLTGSSYNEQFF. The CDR3 region has the DNA TGTGCCAGCAGCCATTTGACAGGGAGCTCCTACAATGAGCAGTTCTTC.

V gene TRBV6-5 combines with J gene TRBJ1-5; D is perhaps TRBD1 (5 bases). Germline V gives CDR1 MNHEY, CDR2 SVGAGI. The CDR3 runs to 16 residues. V was shortened by 0 bases and J by 2 bases, with 11 bases between the two germline ends. CDR3 sequence (DNA): TGTGCCAGCAGTTACTCGGGACCCGGTGGCAATCAGCCCCAGCATTTT. Translated: CASSYSGPGGNQPQHF.

J is TRBJ2-5 and V is TRBV5-1; possible D gene TRBD2, 5 bases. V shed 4 bases and J shed 2 bases, with 12 bases lying between them. Per the germline V gene, CDR1 is SGHRS and CDR2 is YFSETQ. The CDR3 totals 14 residues. This chain's CDR3 is CASSELGQQETQYF. CDR3 DNA: TGCGCCAGCAGCGAACTAGGTCAACAAGAGACCCAGTACTTC.

This chain joins TRBV6-1 and TRBJ1-1; no clear D. Germline V lookup: CDR1 MNHNS, CDR2 SASEGT. V shed 10 bases and J shed 8 bases, with 11 bases lying between them. This CDR3 has 10 residues. In DNA form, the CDR3 reads TGTGCCACCGAGACGGGGGAAGCTTTCTTT. It is translated as CATETGEAFF.

The rearrangement links TRBV19 to TRBJ2-1; D is uncertain. This CDR3 has 12 residues. Germline CDR1 reads LNHDA; CDR2 reads SQIVND (reference sequence). Trimming left V 6 bases short and J 6 bases short, with 9 bases between. The CDR3 DNA follows: TGTGCCAGTAGCTGGCGGCTCAATGAGCAGTTCTTC. It specifies CASSWRLNEQFF.

V is TRBV6-5 and J is TRBJ1-1, with a possible D match to TRBD1 (6 bases). The CDR3 runs 13 residues. Trimming stripped 10 bases from V and 0 bases from J, with 12 bases between. Per germline, CDR1 MNHEY and CDR2 SVGAGI. The CDR3 DNA follows: TGTGCCACCCGGGACACCTTGAACACTGAAGCTTTCTTT. It yields the protein CATRDTLNTEAFF.

The rearrangement joins TRBV7-3 to TRBJ2-3; D unresolved. This CDR3 has 15 amino acids. Per the germline V gene, CDR1 is SGHTA and CDR2 is FQGTGA. The V end was cut by 5 bases, the J end by 0 bases, with 12 bases between. CDR3 sequence: CASSLLLTSTDTQYF. DNA of the CDR3: TGTGCCAGCAGCCTCCTCCTGACTAGCACAGATACGCAGTATTTT.